The text below deals with one T cell receptor beta chain. Its specificity is unknown. These data are taken from a study of CD8+ T cells in alopecia areata. Study information: Each day, treated patients took oral tofacitinib twice, at 5 to 10 mg per dose.

As the sequencing template, cDNA was produced by extracting RNA and reverse transcribing it. Some clones are missing from TCRdb's copy, which holds only in-frame ones; the method was immunoSEQ multiplex PCR. The sample holds roughly 150,000 clones, around 87% seen once. Peripheral blood samples and lesional scalp punch biopsies were obtained from alopecia areata patients. Points from the study as a whole: Higher clonality than in normal scalp was seen in lesional scalp, especially alopecia totalis/universalis.

This CDR3 has 15 amino acids. V was pared by 0 bases and J by 6 bases, with 16 bases between. From germline, CDR1 is SGDLS and CDR2 YYNGEE. This sequence joins TRBV9 and TRBJ2-7, with D unclear. The starting material was CD8+ T cells sorted from blood, obtained at week 0. This sequence was found in a human donor with alopecia areata. The CDR3 sequence is CASSVEGWSRAEQYF. The DNA of the CDR3 is TGTGCCAGCAGCGTAGAGGGATGGAGCCGAGCCGAGCAGTACTTC.